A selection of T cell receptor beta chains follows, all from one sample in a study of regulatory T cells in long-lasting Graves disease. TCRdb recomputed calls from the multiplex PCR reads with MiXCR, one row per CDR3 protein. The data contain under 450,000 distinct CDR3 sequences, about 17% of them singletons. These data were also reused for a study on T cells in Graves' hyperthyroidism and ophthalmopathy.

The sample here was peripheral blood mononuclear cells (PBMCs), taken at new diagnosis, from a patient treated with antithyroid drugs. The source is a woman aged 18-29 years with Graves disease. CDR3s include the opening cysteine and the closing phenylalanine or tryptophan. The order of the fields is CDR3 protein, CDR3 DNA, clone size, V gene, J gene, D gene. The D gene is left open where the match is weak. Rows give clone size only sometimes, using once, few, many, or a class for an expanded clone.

CDR3 protein: CSVEKQTNTGELFF
CDR3 DNA: TGCAGCGTTGAAAAACAGACGAACACCGGGGAGCTGTTTTTT
clone size: -
V gene: TRBV29-1
J gene: TRBJ2-2
D gene: -

CDR3 protein: CASSYGTSGNSYNEQFF
CDR3 DNA: TGTGCCAGCAGTTACGGGACTAGCGGAAATAGCTACAATGAGCAGTTCTTC
clone size: many
V gene: TRBV6-5
J gene: TRBJ2-1
D gene: TRBD2

CDR3 protein: CSATGRGDTQYF
CDR3 DNA: TGCAGTGCTACCGGGCGTGGCGATACGCAGTATTTT
clone size: many
V gene: TRBV20-1
J gene: TRBJ2-3
D gene: -

CDR3 protein: CASSQDEVARDTQYF
CDR3 DNA: TGCGCCAGCAGCCAAGATGAGGTCGCTAGGGATACGCAGTATTTT
clone size: -
V gene: TRBV4-1
J gene: TRBJ2-3
D gene: -

CDR3 protein: CSAASTQTGGPTEQFF
CDR3 DNA: TGCAGTGCTGCCTCTACCCAAACGGGAGGGCCGACTGAGCAGTTCTTC
clone size: many
V gene: TRBV20-1
J gene: TRBJ2-1
D gene: TRBD2

CDR3 protein: CASWDNYEQYF
CDR3 DNA: TGTGCCAGCTGGGACAACTACGAGCAGTACTTC
clone size: few
V gene: TRBV27
J gene: TRBJ2-7
D gene: -

CDR3 protein: CASSRTSYYGYTF
CDR3 DNA: TGTGCCAGCAGCCGGACGTCCTACTATGGCTACACCTTC
clone size: few
V gene: TRBV5-4
J gene: TRBJ1-2
D gene: -

CDR3 protein: CSAWAGTEAFF
CDR3 DNA: TGCAGTGCTTGGGCAGGGACTGAAGCTTTCTTT
clone size: few
V gene: TRBV20-1
J gene: TRBJ1-1
D gene: -

CDR3 protein: CASSPVGGTSYEQYF
CDR3 DNA: TGTGCCAGCTCACCGGTGGGGGGAACCTCCTACGAGCAGTACTTC
clone size: many
V gene: TRBV18
J gene: TRBJ2-7
D gene: -

CDR3 protein: CASSQDGTGNEKLFF
CDR3 DNA: TGTGCCAGCAGTCAAGACGGGACAGGAAATGAAAAACTGTTTTTT
clone size: many
V gene: TRBV2
J gene: TRBJ1-4
D gene: TRBD1

CDR3 protein: CSATGWPLKSWSIDEQYF
CDR3 DNA: TGCAGCGCCACCGGGTGGCCCTTAAAAAGCTGGAGTATCGACGAGCAGTACTTC
clone size: few
V gene: TRBV20-1
J gene: TRBJ2-7
D gene: -

CDR3 protein: CSAGGLRLTLGPTDTQYF
CDR3 DNA: TGCAGTGCTGGGGGTTTGCGACTTACCTTAGGCCCTACAGATACGCAGTATTTT
clone size: many
V gene: TRBV20-1
J gene: TRBJ2-3
D gene: -

CDR3 protein: CASSWRWGRDGRYYEQYF
CDR3 DNA: TGTGCCAGCAGCTGGCGGTGGGGGCGGGACGGCCGCTACTACGAGCAGTACTTC
clone size: many
V gene: TRBV11-2
J gene: TRBJ2-7
D gene: -

CDR3 protein: CASRPGLAGLTRGNEQFF
CDR3 DNA: TGTGCCAGCAGACCGGGACTAGCGGGACTTACCAGGGGTAATGAGCAGTTCTTC
clone size: -
V gene: TRBV6-2/TRBV6-3
J gene: TRBJ2-1
D gene: TRBD2

CDR3 protein: CSASGARGNQPQHF
CDR3 DNA: TGCAGTGCTAGTGGGGCGAGGGGCAATCAGCCCCAGCATTTT
clone size: many
V gene: TRBV20-1
J gene: TRBJ1-5
D gene: -

CDR3 protein: CASGEAKNIQYF
CDR3 DNA: TGTGCCAGTGGAGAAGCCAAAAACATTCAGTACTTC
clone size: few
V gene: TRBV19
J gene: TRBJ2-4
D gene: -

CDR3 protein: CASSIVGFLNTEAFF
CDR3 DNA: TGTGCCAGTAGTATAGTGGGGTTTTTGAACACTGAAGCTTTCTTT
clone size: -
V gene: TRBV19
J gene: TRBJ1-1
D gene: -

CDR3 protein: CASSLGETRMNTEAFF
CDR3 DNA: TGTGCCAGCAGCTTAGGGGAGACTCGTATGAACACTGAAGCTTTCTTT
clone size: many
V gene: TRBV7-9
J gene: TRBJ1-1
D gene: -

CDR3 protein: CASSLSSMSTYEQYF
CDR3 DNA: TGCGCCAGCAGCTTGTCGAGCATGTCTACCTACGAGCAGTACTTC
clone size: many
V gene: TRBV5-1
J gene: TRBJ2-7
D gene: -

CDR3 protein: CASSPGTNQFF
CDR3 DNA: TGTGCCAGCAGCCCCGGGACGAATCAGTTCTTC
clone size: many
V gene: TRBV7-8
J gene: TRBJ2-1
D gene: -

CDR3 protein: CASSLSGGGHETQYF
CDR3 DNA: TGTGCCAGCAGCCTAAGCGGGGGAGGGCACGAGACCCAGTACTTC
clone size: many
V gene: TRBV7-2
J gene: TRBJ2-5
D gene: TRBD2

CDR3 protein: CASSRSGSTYEQYF
CDR3 DNA: TGTGCCAGCAGCCGAAGCGGGTCTACCTACGAGCAGTACTTC
clone size: -
V gene: TRBV6-2/TRBV6-3
J gene: TRBJ2-7
D gene: -

CDR3 protein: CASSLEPGELFF
CDR3 DNA: TGTGCCAGCAGCTTAGAGCCCGGGGAGCTGTTTTTT
clone size: many
V gene: TRBV11-3
J gene: TRBJ2-2
D gene: -

CDR3 protein: CASMVAGANVLTF
CDR3 DNA: TGCGCCAGCATGGTGGCTGGGGCCAACGTCCTGACTTTC
clone size: many
V gene: TRBV5-1
J gene: TRBJ2-6
D gene: -

CDR3 protein: CSVKPGQSMNTEAFF
CDR3 DNA: TGCAGCGTCAAACCTGGACAGTCTATGAACACTGAAGCTTTCTTT
clone size: many
V gene: TRBV29-1
J gene: TRBJ1-1
D gene: -

CDR3 protein: CASSSTGGGQPQHF
CDR3 DNA: TGTGCCAGCAGTTCTACAGGGGGCGGGCAGCCCCAGCATTTT
clone size: many
V gene: TRBV28
J gene: TRBJ1-5
D gene: TRBD1

CDR3 protein: CASSLFGLVEKLFF
CDR3 DNA: TGTGCCAGCAGTTTATTCGGGTTAGTCGAGAAGCTGTTTTTT
clone size: many
V gene: TRBV28
J gene: TRBJ2-2
D gene: -

CDR3 protein: CASSVKTMGGSGSYEQYF
CDR3 DNA: TGTGCCAGCAGCGTAAAAACTATGGGCGGGAGCGGTTCTTACGAGCAGTACTTC
clone size: many
V gene: TRBV7-8
J gene: TRBJ2-7
D gene: TRBD2

CDR3 protein: CASSGTPTSYNEQFF
CDR3 DNA: TGTGCCAGCAGTGGGACCCCTACCTCCTACAATGAGCAGTTCTTC
clone size: once
V gene: TRBV6-1
J gene: TRBJ2-1
D gene: -

CDR3 protein: CASSLGSGAAETQYF
CDR3 DNA: TGTGCCAGCAGCTTAGGAAGCGGCGCGGCGGAGACCCAGTACTTC
clone size: many
V gene: TRBV7-2
J gene: TRBJ2-5
D gene: -

CDR3 protein: CSARDRLAGGPDEQFF
CDR3 DNA: TGCAGTGCTAGAGATCGGCTAGCGGGGGGGCCCGATGAGCAGTTCTTC
clone size: -
V gene: TRBV20-1
J gene: TRBJ2-1
D gene: TRBD2

CDR3 protein: CASSYGTGGSGNTIYF
CDR3 DNA: TGTGCCAGCAGTTACGGGACAGGGGGCTCTGGAAACACCATATATTTT
clone size: -
V gene: TRBV6-2/TRBV6-3
J gene: TRBJ1-3
D gene: TRBD1

CDR3 protein: CASSLGGGTRANTGELFF
CDR3 DNA: TGTGCCAGCAGTCTAGGCGGCGGGACAAGGGCAAACACCGGGGAGCTGTTTTTT
clone size: many
V gene: TRBV27
J gene: TRBJ2-2
D gene: -

CDR3 protein: CASLLRPPNTEAFF
CDR3 DNA: TGTGCCAGCTTATTGCGACCGCCGAACACTGAAGCTTTCTTT
clone size: many
V gene: TRBV12-3/TRBV12-4
J gene: TRBJ1-1
D gene: -

CDR3 protein: CASSQTSGRASEQYF
CDR3 DNA: TGTGCCAGCAGCCAAACTAGCGGGAGGGCCTCCGAGCAGTACTTC
clone size: few
V gene: TRBV3-1
J gene: TRBJ2-7
D gene: TRBD2

CDR3 protein: CASSRLMGGGSTDTQYF
CDR3 DNA: TGTGCCAGCAGTAGGCTCATGGGCGGGGGTAGCACAGATACGCAGTATTTT
clone size: few
V gene: TRBV19
J gene: TRBJ2-3
D gene: TRBD2

CDR3 protein: CASPGNTEAFF
CDR3 DNA: TGTGCCAGCCCAGGGAACACTGAAGCTTTCTTT
clone size: many
V gene: TRBV2
J gene: TRBJ1-1
D gene: -

CDR3 protein: CASLPGTAGGTEAFF
CDR3 DNA: TGCGCCAGCCTACCGGGAACTGCAGGGGGCACTGAAGCTTTCTTT
clone size: many
V gene: TRBV5-1
J gene: TRBJ1-1
D gene: TRBD1

CDR3 protein: CASSRHGSNQPQHF
CDR3 DNA: TGTGCCAGTAGTCGTCATGGGAGCAATCAGCCCCAGCATTTT
clone size: -
V gene: TRBV19
J gene: TRBJ1-5
D gene: -

CDR3 protein: CASSQVRLGQQFF
CDR3 DNA: TGTGCCAGCAGCCAAGTAAGGCTGGGACAGCAGTTCTTC
clone size: many
V gene: TRBV3-1
J gene: TRBJ2-1
D gene: -

CDR3 protein: CASSLGTRFSANEKLFF
CDR3 DNA: TGTGCCAGCAGTTTAGGGACAAGATTTTCAGCTAATGAAAAACTGTTTTTT
clone size: many
V gene: TRBV12-3/TRBV12-4
J gene: TRBJ1-4
D gene: -

CDR3 protein: CASRGLANVNEQFF
CDR3 DNA: TGTGCCAGCAGAGGACTAGCCAACGTTAATGAGCAGTTCTTC
clone size: many
V gene: TRBV28
J gene: TRBJ2-1
D gene: TRBD2

CDR3 protein: CASSPRVQETQYF
CDR3 DNA: TGTGCCAGCAGCCCCAGGGTTCAAGAGACCCAGTACTTC
clone size: many
V gene: TRBV11-2
J gene: TRBJ2-5
D gene: -

CDR3 protein: CASSSSRGPGGYTF
CDR3 DNA: TGTGCCAGCAGCTCAAGCAGGGGGCCGGGGGGCTACACCTTC
clone size: -
V gene: TRBV5-6
J gene: TRBJ1-2
D gene: TRBD1

CDR3 protein: CASSDRTANSPLHF
CDR3 DNA: TGTGCCAGCAGTGACCGGACAGCCAATTCACCCCTCCACTTT
clone size: -
V gene: TRBV6-1
J gene: TRBJ1-6
D gene: -